Listed below are T cell receptor beta chains from one sample, sequenced in a study of vaccination and CD4 T cells after COVID-19. TCRdb re-analysed the PCR reads in MiXCR, keeping a single row per CDR3 protein. Found here are some 7,200 distinct CDR3 sequences, roughly 43% of them singletons; the top ten hold over 25%. No antigen has been identified for these receptors. The sample consisted of CD4+ T cells from blood, cultured in vitro. The receptor set was obtained from a human donor in good health. Each CDR3 is given with its conserved first and last residue. D genes are given only for firm matches. Clone sizes are given selectively: once, few, many, or a class where the clone is expanded.

J gene	clone size	V gene	D gene	CDR3 DNA	CDR3 protein
TRBJ1-5	few	TRBV5-8	TRBD1	TGTGCCAGCAGCCTGGTCGCCGGGACAGGGAGCAATCAGCCCCAGCATTTT	CASSLVAGTGSNQPQHF
TRBJ1-5	few	TRBV20-1	NA	TGCAGTGGTCGGGGGCCCAGCCAGCCCCAGCATTTT	CSGRGPSQPQHF
TRBJ2-5	NA	TRBV6-5	NA	TGTGCCAGCAGTTCGCCCACGACAGTCCAAGAGACCCAGTACTTC	CASSSPTTVQETQYF
TRBJ1-5	few	TRBV5-5	NA	TGTGCCAGCACCGTGGTGGGGGGGCGCAATCAGCCCCAGCATTTT	CASTVVGGRNQPQHF
TRBJ1-2	NA	TRBV19	NA	TGTGCCAGTACGTCAGTGAACTATGGCTACACCTTC	CASTSVNYGYTF
TRBJ1-2	NA	TRBV20-1	NA	TGCAGTGCTAGGAAAATGCGCGCGGGCGGTGGCTATGGCTACACCTTC	CSARKMRAGGGYGYTF
TRBJ1-1	NA	TRBV2	NA	TGTGCCAGCAGTGAAGCGCTCCCAGGGGCCGGCACTGAAGCTTTCTTT	CASSEALPGAGTEAFF
TRBJ1-6	few	TRBV7-9	TRBD1	TGTGCCAGCAGCAGCTGGACAGGGGGTCGGTATAATTCACCCCTCCACTTT	CASSSWTGGRYNSPLHF
TRBJ1-5	NA	TRBV6-1	NA	TGTGCCAGCTCATACCGGGCCCTTAGCAATCAGCCCCAGCATTTT	CASSYRALSNQPQHF
TRBJ1-5	NA	TRBV19	NA	TGTGCCAGTACGGGGCATGGGAATCAGCCCCAGCATTTT	CASTGHGNQPQHF
TRBJ2-1	NA	TRBV24-1	TRBD1	TGTGCCACCAGTGATGCCGGGACAGGGGTATCGGAGCAGTTCTTC	CATSDAGTGVSEQFF
TRBJ2-7	NA	TRBV6-2/TRBV6-3	NA	TGTGCCAGCAGTCTAGACCTCGGACAGCTCACCTCCTACGAGCAGTACTTC	CASSLDLGQLTSYEQYF
TRBJ2-5	NA	TRBV5-5	NA	TGTGCCAGCAGCTTGGAAACCGGGACTTGGGAGACCCAGTACTTC	CASSLETGTWETQYF
TRBJ2-2	NA	TRBV28	NA	TGTGCCAGCAGCCCCGAAGGCGGGCTGTTTTTT	CASSPEGGLFF
TRBJ2-4	NA	TRBV7-9	NA	TGTGCCAGCAGCACGGACTCCTCCTTC	CASSTDSSF
TRBJ2-5	NA	TRBV27	TRBD2	TGTGCCAGCAAGGCGGGGGGGCCGGGAGAGACCCAGTACTTC	CASKAGGPGETQYF
TRBJ2-2	NA	TRBV5-8	TRBD1	TGTGCCAGCAGCCTAGACAGGGGGGAATCCGGGGAGCTGTTTTTT	CASSLDRGESGELFF
TRBJ2-2	NA	TRBV12-3/TRBV12-4	NA	TGTGCCAGCAGCTACCAGAAAGACCGCGGGTCCCGCGAGCTGTTTTTT	CASSYQKDRGSRELFF
TRBJ1-1	NA	TRBV10-2	NA	TGCGCCAGCAGTGAGTTCTTGAACACTGAAGCTTTCTTT	CASSEFLNTEAFF
TRBJ1-1	NA	TRBV30	NA	TGTGCCTGGAGCCCTAACGGGGGGAACACTGAAGCTTTCTTT	CAWSPNGGNTEAFF
TRBJ2-1	few	TRBV27	NA	TGTGCCAGCAGTTTATGGTCCGTTGTGTCCTACAATGAGCAGTTCTTC	CASSLWSVVSYNEQFF
TRBJ2-5	few	TRBV20-1	NA	TGCAGTGCTAGACTAGTTACCAAGACCCAGTACTTC	CSARLVTKTQYF
TRBJ2-5	NA	TRBV7-9	NA	TGTGCCAGCAGCGACCAAGAGACCCAGTACTTC	CASSDQETQYF